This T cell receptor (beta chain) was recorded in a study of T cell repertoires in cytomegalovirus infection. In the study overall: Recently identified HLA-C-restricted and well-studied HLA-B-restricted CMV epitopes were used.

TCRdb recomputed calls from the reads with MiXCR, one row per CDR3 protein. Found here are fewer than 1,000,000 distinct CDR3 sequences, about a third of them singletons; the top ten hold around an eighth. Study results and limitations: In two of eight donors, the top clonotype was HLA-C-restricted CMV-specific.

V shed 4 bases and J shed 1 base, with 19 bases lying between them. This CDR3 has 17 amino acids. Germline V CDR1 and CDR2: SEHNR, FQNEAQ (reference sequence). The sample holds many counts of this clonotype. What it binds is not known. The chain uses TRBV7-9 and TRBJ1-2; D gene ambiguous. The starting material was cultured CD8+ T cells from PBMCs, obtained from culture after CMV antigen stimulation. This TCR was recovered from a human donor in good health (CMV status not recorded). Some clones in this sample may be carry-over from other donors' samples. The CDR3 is CASSSIAPEGINYGYTF. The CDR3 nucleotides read TGTGCCAGCAGCTCCATCGCGCCGGAGGGTATTAACTATGGCTACACCTTC.